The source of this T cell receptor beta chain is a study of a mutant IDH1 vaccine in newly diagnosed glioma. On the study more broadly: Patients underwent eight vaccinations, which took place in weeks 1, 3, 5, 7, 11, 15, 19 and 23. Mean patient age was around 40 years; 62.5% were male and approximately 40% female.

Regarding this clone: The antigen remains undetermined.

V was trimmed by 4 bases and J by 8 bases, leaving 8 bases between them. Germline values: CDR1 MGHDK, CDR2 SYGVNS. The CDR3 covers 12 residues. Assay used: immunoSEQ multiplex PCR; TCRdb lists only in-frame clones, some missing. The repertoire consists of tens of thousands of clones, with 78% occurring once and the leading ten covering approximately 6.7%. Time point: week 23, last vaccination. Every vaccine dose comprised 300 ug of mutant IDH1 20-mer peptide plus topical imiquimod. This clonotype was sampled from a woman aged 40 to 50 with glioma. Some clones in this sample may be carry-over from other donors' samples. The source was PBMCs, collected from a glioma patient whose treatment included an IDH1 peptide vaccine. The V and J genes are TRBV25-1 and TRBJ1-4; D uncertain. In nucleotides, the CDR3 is TGTGCCAGCAGTGCTTACGCGGAAAAACTGTTTTTT. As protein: CASSAYAEKLFF.